The source of this T cell receptor beta chain is a study of shared clonotypes between healthy human individuals. Regarding the study as a whole: An anticipated effect of sequencing depth on clonotype sharing among donors was recognized.

It was approximately 280 ng DNA, roughly 28,000 T cell genomes, that went into each replicate PCR of unsorted PBMC. Here immunoSEQ multiplex PCR was the method, and the copy in TCRdb shows in-frame clones only, minus some. Counted here are hundreds of thousands of clones, around 79% occurring once; the ten biggest clones make up about 13%. About this clone itself: The antigen is not known.

Around 100 million PBMCs were counted before genomic DNA extraction. CDR3 length: 14 amino acids. CDR1 SQVTM and CDR2 ANQGSEA come from the germline V gene. J was trimmed by 4 bases and V by 6 bases; bases with no gene match: 7. The TCR was taken from a woman in her 40s in good health. Some clones in this sample may be carry-over from other donors' samples. The rearrangement links TRBV29-1 to TRBJ2-1; 9 nucleotides align to TRBD1. Material for sequencing was PBMCs. The CDR3 nucleotides are TGCAGCGTCCAAGGGACAGGGAGGTACAATGAGCAGTTCTTC. Amino acid sequence: CSVQGTGRYNEQFF.